Listed here are 31 T cell receptor beta chains from one sample, sequenced in a study of identical twins' blood T cells. TCRdb re-called the 5' RACE reads with MiXCR, one entry per CDR3 protein. The data show 300,000 to 400,000 distinct CDR3 sequences, approximately 30% seen once. Sequences were obtained from PBMCs. These TCRs come from a woman between 18 and 55 years old in good health.

The chain carries TRBV20-1 and TRBJ2-3, with D possibly matching TRBD1 (5 bases). This CDR3 spans 15 amino acids. The germline V gene has CDR1 DFQATT and CDR2 SNEGSKA (reference sequence). Deletions cut 5 bases from V and 0 bases from J, with 15 bases between. The CDR3 DNA reads TGCAGTGCTGCCCCCTGGGGCGGAAGCACAGATACGCAGTATTTT. This sequence encodes CSAAPWGGSTDTQYF.

V usage is TRBV6-6 and J usage is TRBJ2-1, with TRBD1 identical over 10 bases. There are 15 residues in the CDR3. Germline V gene data show CDR1 as MNHNY and CDR2 as SVGAGI (reference sequence). The J segment lost 2 bases and the V segment lost 7 bases, leaving 5 bases of the junction unmatched. CDR3 DNA: TGTGCCAGCAACCCGGGACAGGGGACCTACAATGAGCAGTTCTTC. Residues: CASNPGQGTYNEQFF.

To note about this clonotype: A much bigger clone sits one base away, suggesting this may be a read error. The chain links TRBV6-4 to TRBJ2-1; a weak D match, TRBD1 (6 bases). CDR1 is MRHNA, CDR2 SNTAGT, per germline. There are 14 residues in the CDR3. The CDR3 DNA is TGTGCCAGCAGCCCCAGGGCAGGGGTTTATGAGCAGTGCTTC. It specifies CASSPRAGVYEQCF.

The chain has TRBV20-1 and TRBJ1-2; D gene uncertain. Trimming removed 3 bases at V and 1 base at J, with 12 bases between. This CDR3 is built from 14 residues. Germline V gene sequence: CDR1 DFQATT, CDR2 SNEGSKA (reference sequence). This CDR3 reads CSASNSAHNYGYTF. CDR3 coding DNA: TGCAGTGCTAGTAACAGCGCTCATAACTATGGCTACACCTTC.

The J gene is TRBJ2-5, the V gene TRBV6-1, with TRBD2 identical over 11 bases. This CDR3 is 15 amino acids long. V was pared by 6 bases and J by 5 bases, with 8 bases of the junction left unmatched. CDR1 is MNHNS, CDR2 SASEGT, per germline. In DNA form, the CDR3 reads TGTGCCAGCAGCCCCACTAGCGGGAGTTTGGAGACCCAGTACTTC. It specifies CASSPTSGSLETQYF.

This clonotype came up many times. The rearrangement joins TRBV3-1 to TRBJ1-1, with a possible D match to TRBD1 (5 bases). V was clipped by 4 bases and J by 5 bases, with 14 bases between them. CDR3 size: 14 residues. Germline V CDR1 and CDR2: LGHDT, YNNKEL (reference sequence). CDR3 sequence: CASSPRGKRTEAFF. Here the CDR3 DNA reads TGTGCCAGCAGCCCGCGGGGGAAAAGGACTGAAGCTTTCTTT.

In its sample, this clonotype was seen many times. The CDR3 sequence is CSVSWGAGELFF. Written as DNA, the CDR3 is TGCAGCGTGTCTTGGGGAGCCGGGGAGCTGTTTTTT. V usage is TRBV29-1 and J usage is TRBJ2-2, with D perhaps TRBD2 (5 bases). V lost 6 bases, J lost 6 bases, and 11 bases lay in between. The CDR3 is 12 amino acids. CDR1 SQVTM and CDR2 ANQGSEA come from the germline V gene.

This clonotype was counted many times. V and J are TRBV7-8 and TRBJ2-3; 10 bases are shared with TRBD2. Trimming at V came to 6 bases and at J to 6 bases, leaving 6 bases not matched to a gene. CDR3 length: 14 amino acids. CDR1 and CDR2 (germline): SGHVS, FQNEAQ. As DNA, the CDR3 is TGTGCCAGCAGTAGCGGGAGGCCCCCCGATACGCAGTATTTT. This codes for CASSSGRPPDTQYF.

There are a few counts of this clonotype. The J gene is TRBJ1-5, the V gene TRBV7-9, with a tentative D call TRBD1 (5 bases). This CDR3 is built from 13 residues. Germline-derived CDR1 and CDR2 are SEHNR and FQNEAQ (reference sequence). V was clipped by 7 bases and J by 0 bases, with 7 bases between them. CDR3 DNA sequence: TGTGCCAGCATGGGGGATAGCAATCAGCCCCAGCATTTT. Translating it yields CASMGDSNQPQHF.

This clonotype was observed a few times. The chain employs TRBV20-1 and TRBJ1-1; D is uncertain. The germline V gene has CDR1 DFQATT and CDR2 SNEGSKA (reference sequence). There are 11 residues in the CDR3. Between the trimmed V and J ends, which lost 3 bases and 8 bases, there was a span of 10 bases. In DNA, the CDR3 is TGCAGTGCTAGTCCTTCAGGAGAAGCTTTCTTT. Encoded protein: CSASPSGEAFF.

The sample holds many counts of this clonotype. The rearrangement links TRBV27 to TRBJ2-3; D may be TRBD2 (5 bases). The germline V gene encodes CDR1 MNHEY and CDR2 SMNVEV (reference sequence). V was pared by 4 bases and J by 9 bases, with 14 bases between. The CDR3 contains 13 residues. Written as DNA, the CDR3 is TGTGCCAGCAGTTCAGGAGAGGGTCGGACGCAGTATTTT. Translation gives CASSSGEGRTQYF.

This clonotype appeared a few times. V gene TRBV9 combines with J gene TRBJ2-3; D remains unclear. The CDR3 is made up of 14 amino acids. Germline values: CDR1 SGDLS, CDR2 YYNGEE. V gave up 3 bases and J gave up 2 bases, with 10 bases separating them. CDR3 in amino acids: CASSGASTTDTQYF. Written as DNA, the CDR3 is TGTGCCAGCAGCGGAGCCTCAACCACAGATACGCAGTATTTT. Full variable domain (outside the CDR3, taken from reference TRBV9 and TRBJ2-3): DSGVTQTPKHLITATGQRVTLRCSPRSGDLSVYWYQQSLDQGLQFLIQYYNGEERAKGNILERFSAQQFPDLHSELNLSSLELGDSALYFCASSGASTTDTQYFGPGTRLTVL.

This clonotype occurred a few times. The chain employs TRBV7-2 and TRBJ2-3; 9 bases agree with TRBD2. This CDR3 comprises 12 residues. From germline, CDR1 is SGHTA and CDR2 FQGNSA. The trim removed 3 bases at V and 15 bases at J, leaving 7 bases unmatched. CDR3: CASSFSGRSTYF. CDR3 coding DNA: TGTGCCAGCAGCTTTAGCGGGAGAAGTACATATTTT.

This clonotype was detected only once. The junction does not match germline at one end; this may be a read error. The J gene is TRBJ1-1, the V gene TRBV19, with no clear D. Germline CDR1 and CDR2: LNHDA and SQIVND (reference sequence). CDR3 length: 13 residues. The CDR3, as DNA: TGTTCCAGTAGCCTCTACGCGAACACTGAAGCTTTCTTT. This gives the protein CSSSLYANTEAFF. The whole variable domain, remainder taken from reference TRBV19 and TRBJ1-1, is DGGITQSPKYLFRKEGQNVTLSCEQNLNHDAMYWYRQDPGQGLRLIYYSQIVNDFQKGDIAEGYSVSREKKESFPLTVTSAQKNPTAFYLCSSSLYANTEAFFGQGTRLTVV.

This clonotype was detected many times. This sequence joins TRBV20-1 and TRBJ2-3; D is tentatively TRBD1 or TRBD2 (5 bases each). CDR1 and CDR2 (germline): DFQATT, SNEGSKA (reference sequence). The CDR3 runs to 14 residues. The V gene lost 3 bases and the J gene lost 1 base, with 11 bases spanning the gap. The CDR3, as DNA: TGCAGTGCTAGCCACCTGGGGGGCACAGATACGCAGTATTTT. It is translated as CSASHLGGTDTQYF.

In its sample, this clonotype was seen many times. The rearrangement uses TRBV7-2 and TRBJ1-6, with TRBD1 as a possible D gene (5 bases). Germline assignment: CDR1 SGHTA and CDR2 FQGNSA. This CDR3 has 15 amino acids. With 1 base removed from V and 7 bases from J, the gap between germline ends came to 11 bases. CDR3 coding DNA: TGTGCCAGCAGCTTAGATCGACAGAGCAATTCACCCCTCCACTTT. Translation: CASSLDRQSNSPLHF.

This sequence joins TRBV29-1 and TRBJ1-3, with TRBD1 matching 8 bases. The germline gives CDR1 SQVTM, CDR2 ANQGSEA. The V gene end was trimmed by 4 bases and the J gene end by 0 bases; junction bases not matched to a gene: 5. This CDR3 is 15 amino acids long. The CDR3 loop is CSVAPGQDSGNTIYF. In DNA, the CDR3 is TGCAGCGTTGCCCCGGGACAGGACTCTGGAAACACCATATATTTT.

Note on this clonotype: This sequence may be a read error, since a much larger clone differs from it by one base. J is TRBJ2-2 and V is TRBV7-8; no firm D call. Germline loops: CDR1 SGHVS, CDR2 FQNEAQ. The CDR3 is 14 residues long. Here the CDR3 reads CAISPSRNTGELFF. The CDR3 DNA sequence: TGTGCCATCAGCCCGTCCCGGAACACCGGGGAGCTGTTTTTT.

V is TRBV11-2 and J is TRBJ2-1; the D gene is possibly TRBD2 (6 bases). The CDR3 covers 16 residues. Trimming stripped 5 bases from V and 4 bases from J, with 18 bases between. Germline loops: CDR1 SGHAT, CDR2 FQNNGV. In DNA, the CDR3 is TGTGCCAGCAGCGGGGGACTCTCGACTGAATACAATGAGCAGTTCTTC. It codes for CASSGGLSTEYNEQFF.

V and J are TRBV6-6 and TRBJ2-3, with 7 bases matching TRBD1. V lost 7 bases, J lost 1 base, and 8 bases stayed unmatched. CDR3 length equals 15 residues. Germline V gene sequence: CDR1 MNHNY, CDR2 SVGAGI (reference sequence). The DNA for the CDR3 is TGTGCCAGCATTGAGGGGGCGGGTGGCACAGATACGCAGTATTTT. This sequence encodes CASIEGAGGTDTQYF.

The V gene is TRBV19, the J gene TRBJ1-1; the match to TRBD1 covers 8 bases. In germline, CDR1 is LNHDA, CDR2 SQIVND (reference sequence). The CDR3 runs to 14 residues. The junction had 11 bases not matched to a gene; V was cut back by 8 bases and J by 6 bases. The CDR3 bases are TGTGCCAGTCGACCCGGACAGGGCTCCTCTGAAGCTTTCTTT. Its translation is CASRPGQGSSEAFF.

The chain joins TRBV29-1 to TRBJ2-2; D not resolved. Between the trimmed V and J ends, which lost 7 bases and 5 bases, there was a span of 14 bases. The germline CDR1 and CDR2 sequences are SQVTM and ANQGSEA. The CDR3 is 13 residues long. This chain's CDR3 is CSGQTASTGELFF. The CDR3 coding sequence is TGCAGCGGCCAAACGGCCTCTACCGGGGAGCTGTTTTTT.

Of note for this clonotype: Mismatch with germline at one junction end may stem from a read error. CDR3: CASGFAMNTEAFF. The DNA of the CDR3 is TGTGCCAGCGGCTTCGCCATGAACACTGAAGCTTTCTTT. J is TRBJ1-1 and V is TRBV7-2; D is undetermined. The CDR3 has 13 amino acids. Germline V gives CDR1 SGHTA, CDR2 FQGNSA.

This clonotype was seen a single time. The chain uses TRBV9 and TRBJ2-1; D unresolved. V shed 0 bases and J shed 0 bases, with 7 bases lying between them. This CDR3 has 15 residues. Germline lookup yields CDR1 SGDLS and CDR2 YYNGEE. CDR3: CASSVDRSSYNEQFF. As DNA, the CDR3 is TGTGCCAGCAGCGTAGACCGAAGCTCCTACAATGAGCAGTTCTTC.

A few counts support this clonotype. V is TRBV7-9 and J is TRBJ2-2; no definite D call. The CDR3 has 11 residues. Trimming took off 5 bases at V and 8 bases at J, with 6 bases between the two ends. CDR1 and CDR2 (germline): SEHNR, FQNEAQ (reference sequence). CDR3: CASSHEGELFF. The CDR3 DNA reads as TGTGCCAGCAGCCATGAAGGGGAGCTGTTTTTT.

The chain carries TRBV11-2 and TRBJ2-5; D unresolved. Trimming cost V 2 bases and J 2 bases, with 15 bases left between them. The CDR3 is 16 amino acids. The germline V gene encodes CDR1 SGHAT and CDR2 FQNNGV. The DNA of the CDR3 is TGTGCCAGCAGCTTAAACCCCAGACTCCTACAAGAGACCCAGTACTTC. Residues: CASSLNPRLLQETQYF.

Details on this clonotype: Mismatch with germline at one junction end may stem from a read error. The J gene is TRBJ2-1, the V gene TRBV20-1; D tentatively reads TRBD1 or TRBD2 (5 bases each). Germline loops: CDR1 DFQATT, CDR2 SNEGSKA (reference sequence). CDR3 length: 15 residues. The CDR3 region has the DNA TGCAGTGCTAGAGAGGCCCGCCGGGGCTACGATGAGCAGTTCTTC. Protein: CSAREARRGYDEQFF.

In this sample, this clonotype turned up once. This chain links TRBV12-5 with TRBJ1-3, with unresolved D. V lost 4 bases, J lost 2 bases, and 9 bases lay in between. Germline V gives CDR1 LGHNT, CDR2 FRNRAP. This CDR3 contains 14 residues. CDR3 sequence: CASGYLTAGNTIYF. The CDR3 DNA is TGTGCTAGTGGTTACCTGACTGCTGGAAACACCATATATTTT.

This chain joins TRBV5-5 and TRBJ1-4, with TRBD1 as a possible D gene (5 bases). The CDR3 spans 16 residues. Trimming took 2 bases from V and 5 from J, leaving 16 bases between them. Germline CDR1 reads SGHKS; CDR2 reads YYEKEE (reference sequence). CDR3: CASSFGERQRNEKLFF. In nucleotides, the CDR3 is TGTGCCAGCAGCTTCGGAGAAAGACAGAGGAATGAAAAACTGTTTTTT.

This clonotype has just a few counts. The genes are TRBV5-5 and TRBJ2-4; D might be TRBD2 (6 bases). V was clipped by 0 bases and J by 7 bases, with 17 bases between them. This CDR3 is 16 amino acids long. Germline V CDR1 and CDR2: SGHKS, YYEKEE (reference sequence). The CDR3 sequence: CASSLEGGGTGNIQYF. CDR3 in DNA: TGTGCCAGCAGCTTGGAAGGCGGCGGGACGGGGAACATTCAGTACTTC.

This clonotype was detected a few times. V and J are TRBV27 and TRBJ1-2; a weak D match, TRBD1 (5 bases). CDR1 and CDR2 (germline): MNHEY, SMNVEV (reference sequence). V was shortened by 2 bases and J by 2 bases, with 9 bases between the two germline ends. CDR3 length: 14 residues. CDR3 DNA sequence: TGTGCCAGCAGTTTACGGGGCGTCAACTATGGCTACACCTTC. The encoded protein is CASSLRGVNYGYTF.